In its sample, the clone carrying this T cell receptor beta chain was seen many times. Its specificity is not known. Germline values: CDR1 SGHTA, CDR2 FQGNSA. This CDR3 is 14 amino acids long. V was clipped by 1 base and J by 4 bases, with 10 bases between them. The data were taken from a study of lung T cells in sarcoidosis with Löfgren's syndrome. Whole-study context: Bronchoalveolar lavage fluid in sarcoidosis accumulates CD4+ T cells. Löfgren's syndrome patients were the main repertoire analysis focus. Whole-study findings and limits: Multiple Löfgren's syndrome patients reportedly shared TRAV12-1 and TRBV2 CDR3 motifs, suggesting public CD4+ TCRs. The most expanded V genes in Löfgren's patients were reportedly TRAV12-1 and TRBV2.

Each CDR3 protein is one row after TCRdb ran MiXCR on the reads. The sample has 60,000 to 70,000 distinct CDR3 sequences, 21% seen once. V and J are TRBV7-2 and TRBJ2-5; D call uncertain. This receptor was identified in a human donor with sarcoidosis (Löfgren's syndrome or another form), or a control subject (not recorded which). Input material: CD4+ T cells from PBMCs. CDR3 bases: TGTGCCAGCAGCTTAGGTTCCCCGCCAGAGACCCAGTACTTC. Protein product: CASSLGSPPETQYF.